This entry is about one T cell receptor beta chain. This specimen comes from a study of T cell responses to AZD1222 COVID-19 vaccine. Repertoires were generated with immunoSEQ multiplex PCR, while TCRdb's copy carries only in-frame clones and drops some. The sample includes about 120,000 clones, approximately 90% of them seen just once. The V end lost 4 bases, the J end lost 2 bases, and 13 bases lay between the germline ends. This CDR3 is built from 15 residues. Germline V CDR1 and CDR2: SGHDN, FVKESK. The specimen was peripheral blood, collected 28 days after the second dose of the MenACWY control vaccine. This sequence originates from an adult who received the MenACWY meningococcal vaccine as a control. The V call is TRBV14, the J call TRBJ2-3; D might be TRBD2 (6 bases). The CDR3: CASSRREWVTDTQYF. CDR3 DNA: TGTGCCAGCAGCCGTCGGGAGTGGGTCACAGATACGCAGTATTTT.